One sample yielded the 5 T cell receptor beta chains listed below, sequenced in a study of T cell repertoires in aging, cancer and after chemotherapy. Rearranged V-D-J TRB sequences were amplified with a mixed TRB-A/B primer pool. TCRdb reprocessed the multiplex PCR reads via MiXCR and lists one record per CDR3 protein. The sample comprises about 9,000 distinct CDR3 sequences, about 25% of which are singletons, and roughly an eighth rests with the top ten. TCR beta rearrangements were amplified from peripheral blood genomic DNA. Sequenced sample: blood. These receptors all stem from a human donor with a blood cancer. The donor label of this sample is uncertain.

The sample holds many counts of this clonotype. The chain employs TRBV6-5 and TRBJ1-2; 9 positions match TRBD1. In germline, CDR1 is MNHEY, CDR2 SVGAGI. CDR3 length equals 13 residues. The V segment lost 6 bases and the J segment 4 bases; nucleotides outside the gene matches: 3. The CDR3 protein is CASRPDRGYGYTF. CDR3 nucleotides: TGTGCCAGCAGACCGGACAGGGGCTATGGCTACACCTTC.

This clonotype was picked up many times. The chain combines TRBV29-1 with TRBJ2-1; tentatively, D is TRBD2 (5 bases). V shed 7 bases and J shed 2 bases, with 12 bases lying between them. The CDR3 contains 13 residues. Germline lookup yields CDR1 SQVTM and CDR2 ANQGSEA. The CDR3 loop is CSALEAAYNEQFF. The DNA for the CDR3 is TGCAGCGCCCTGGAGGCAGCCTACAATGAGCAGTTCTTC.

This clonotype ranks as medium-sized. The chain couples TRBV6-5 to TRBJ2-7, with 8 positions matching TRBD2. From germline, CDR1 is MNHEY and CDR2 SVGAGI. The CDR3 consists of 16 residues. The trim removed 4 bases at V and 2 bases at J, leaving 10 bases unmatched. This chain's CDR3 is CASSFLGTRDAYEQYF. CDR3 in DNA: TGTGCCAGCAGTTTCTTGGGGACTAGGGACGCCTACGAGCAGTACTTC.

This clonotype is medium-sized in the sample. The chain recombines TRBV7-6 with TRBJ2-7; unclear D gene. CDR1 and CDR2 (germline): SGHVS, FNYEAQ. The CDR3 runs 15 residues. Trimming took off 5 bases at V and 0 bases at J, with 14 bases between the two ends. The CDR3, as DNA: TGTGCCAGCAGCAAAACTACCTTCAGCTCCTACGAGCAGTACTTC. This gives the protein CASSKTTFSSYEQYF.

This clonotype is judged medium-sized. The rearrangement uses TRBV6-5 and TRBJ2-2; 8 bases map to TRBD1. Germline V gene sequence: CDR1 MNHEY, CDR2 SVGAGI. V lost 7 bases, J lost 0 bases, and 4 bases stayed unmatched. CDR3 length equals 15 residues. The DNA of the CDR3 is TGTGCCAGCATGGCGGACAGGGCGAACACCGGGGAGCTGTTTTTT. The encoded protein is CASMADRANTGELFF.